The clone carrying this TCR beta chain has ten or more counts. Its antigen is unidentified. Axillary draining lymph nodes of breast cancer patients supplied the node samples. This sample was taken from a study of breast tumors, draining lymph nodes, adjacent tissues. Study-wide points: Luminal-like breast cancer showed significantly higher tumor–nontumor repertoire similarity than basal-like. Tumor TCR diversity was below lymph nodes but above nontumor tissue.

V lost 3 bases to trimming and J lost 4 bases; unmatched junction nucleotides: 3. Looked up from germline, CDR1 is SGHDN and CDR2 is FVKESK. This CDR3 is built from 14 residues. Each CDR3 protein is one row after TCRdb ran MiXCR on the multiplex PCR reads. The sample lists 100,000 or so distinct CDR3 sequences, 21% occurring once. This TCR came from a female donor with breast cancer. Some clones in this sample may be carry-over from other donors' samples. Sequencing input: axillary lymph node tissue. This chain uses TRBV14 with TRBJ1-2, with 9 bases aligning to TRBD1. The CDR3 nucleotides are TGTGCCAGCAGCCAGACGGGACAGGGCTATGGCTACACCTTC. Translating it yields CASSQTGQGYGYTF.